This entry concerns a single TCR beta chain. No antigen is known for it. cDNA carried unique molecular identifiers, and a universal primer site was added by template switching. TCRdb used MiXCR to reprocess the 5' RACE reads, holding one entry per CDR3 protein. In the table there are roughly 500,000 distinct CDR3 sequences, 20% to 25% of which are singletons. The record originates from a study of identical twins. Whole-study results and caveats: Among out-of-frame alpha sequences shared by twins, low generation probability occurred in excess. Whereas memory repertoires showed no such difference, abundant cord blood beta clonotypes carried fewer insertions. Models underestimated out-of-frame TCR alpha sharing in monozygotic twins.

Germline V gene sequence: CDR1 MRHNA, CDR2 SNTAGT. V dropped 7 bases and J dropped 0 bases, with 4 bases sitting between them. There are 13 residues in the CDR3. This sample was shared with a second study, whose subject was T cells expressing NK-cell markers.

Material for sequencing was CD4+ T cells sorted from blood. The V gene is TRBV6-4, the J gene TRBJ1-6; no firm D call. This sequence was found in a woman aged 18-35 years in good health. CDR3 in DNA: TGTGCCAGCATCGTCTCCTATAATTCACCCCTCCACTTT. Protein: CASIVSYNSPLHF.